One sample yielded the 23 T cell receptor beta chains listed below, sequenced in a study of blood T cell repertoires in COVID-19. Here immunoSEQ multiplex PCR was the method, and the copy in TCRdb shows in-frame clones only, minus some. Here the sample spans about 160,000 clones, over 70% being singletons. Sequenced: PBMCs or T cells enriched from blood (not recorded which). The receptors derive from a woman aged 40 to 55 with acute COVID-19.

This clone was seen once. J is TRBJ1-2 and V is TRBV10-3, with D tentatively TRBD1 (5 bases). Trimming shortened V by 4 bases and J by 8 bases, and 23 bases separated the two germline ends. This CDR3 contains 16 residues. The germline gives CDR1 ENHRY, CDR2 SYGVKD. This CDR3 reads CAISVYLGDGAPGYTF. CDR3 DNA: TGTGCCATCAGTGTATATTTAGGGGATGGAGCCCCCGGCTACACCTTC.

The rearrangement uses TRBV5-4 and TRBJ2-1, with TRBD2 matching over 16 bases. The CDR3 covers 18 residues. V was pared by 4 bases and J by 7 bases, with 11 bases of the junction left unmatched. Germline V gene sequence: CDR1 SGHNT, CDR2 YYREEE (reference sequence). The CDR3 loop is CASSPGTSGRAPVNEQFF. The CDR3 DNA is TGTGCCAGCAGCCCCGGGACTAGCGGGAGGGCCCCTGTAAATGAGCAGTTCTTC.

V gene TRBV6-5 combines with J gene TRBJ2-2, with 8 bases aligning to TRBD2. In germline, CDR1 is MNHEY, CDR2 SVGAGI. The CDR3 has 16 residues. The V segment lost 4 bases and the J segment 7 bases; nucleotides outside the gene matches: 11. The CDR3 DNA sequence: TGTGCCAGCAGTTCCCAAGCGGGAGAAATCGGCGGGGAGCTGTTTTTT. Its protein is CASSSQAGEIGGELFF.

Of note for this clone: Other nucleotide sequences from this sample produce the same CDR3. The CDR3 DNA follows: TGTGCCAGCTCACCCCCGGGACAGGGGGCAGGCGAGCAGTACTTC. Translation gives CASSPPGQGAGEQYF. The V call is TRBV18, the J call TRBJ2-7; TRBD1 matches at 12 bases. The CDR3 has 15 amino acids. V lost 3 bases to trimming and J lost 6 bases; unmatched junction nucleotides: 6. The V gene's germline CDR1 is KGHSH and CDR2 LQKENI.

The chain has TRBV5-1 and TRBJ1-1; perhaps TRBD1 as D (6 bases). Looked up from germline, CDR1 is SGHRS and CDR2 is YFSETQ. V lost 7 bases and J 4 bases, leaving 11 bases between the germline ends. The CDR3 length is 12 residues. The CDR3 reads CASRAQGTEAFF. The CDR3 DNA reads as TGCGCCAGCCGAGCACAGGGCACTGAAGCTTTCTTT.

The chain links TRBV19 to TRBJ1-6, with 7 bases that match TRBD1. Trimming took 7 bases from V and 6 from J; bases not matched to a gene: 15. Germline lookup yields CDR1 LNHDA and CDR2 SQIVND (reference sequence). This CDR3 region has 17 residues. CDR3 residues: CASKARHYRGSNSPLHF. The DNA of the CDR3 is TGTGCCAGTAAGGCCCGACACTACAGGGGTAGTAATTCACCCCTCCACTTT.

CDR3 DNA: TGCAGCGCAAGACAGGGAATCAACTATGGCTACACCTTC. This sequence encodes CSARQGINYGYTF. The chain has TRBV29-1 and TRBJ1-2; 7 bases map to TRBD1. With V trimmed by 7 bases and J by 2 bases, 7 bases remained unmatched. The CDR3 sequence is 13 residues long. Germline V gives CDR1 SQVTM, CDR2 ANQGSEA.

This clone has a single count. The V and J genes are TRBV3-1 (or the pseudogene TRBV3-2) and TRBJ2-5; no clear D. CDR3 length: 13 residues. Germline lookup yields CDR1 LGHDT and CDR2 YNNKEL (reference sequence). The ends were cut back, 4 bases at V and 5 bases at J, with 11 bases in the middle. In DNA form, the CDR3 reads TGTGCCAGCAGCCCCTCCGGGTTGGAGACCCAGTACTTC. Its protein is CASSPSGLETQYF.

This clone occurred once. The V call is TRBV18, the J call TRBJ2-5; the match to TRBD2 covers 12 bases. CDR1 and CDR2 (germline): KGHSH, LQKENI. The CDR3 sequence is 17 residues long. V was pared by 3 bases and J by 5 bases, with 10 bases of the junction left unmatched. CDR3 amino acids: CASSPQPTSGSSETQYF. CDR3 nucleotides: TGTGCCAGCTCACCCCAGCCGACTAGCGGGAGTTCCGAGACCCAGTACTTC.

This clone was found once. V gene TRBV9 combines with J gene TRBJ2-1, with 8 bases that match TRBD2. The CDR3 runs 17 residues. V lost 1 base, J lost 6 bases, and 12 bases stayed unmatched. Germline loops: CDR1 SGDLS, CDR2 YYNGEE. In nucleotides, the CDR3 is TGTGCCAGCAGCGTAATTTCCGGAGCGGGAGTCCCCAATGAGCAGTTCTTC. Its protein is CASSVISGAGVPNEQFF. Combining the CDR3 with reference TRBV9 and TRBJ2-1 gives the whole variable domain DSGVTQTPKHLITATGQRVTLRCSPRSGDLSVYWYQQSLDQGLQFLIQYYNGEERAKGNILERFSAQQFPDLHSELNLSSLELGDSALYFCASSVISGAGVPNEQFFGPGTRLTVL.

CDR3 in DNA: TGCAGTGCTAGTATGGCTAGCGGGAGTATATCTGGGGCCAACGTCCTGACTTTC. Translation gives CSASMASGSISGANVLTF. The rearrangement links TRBV20-1 to TRBJ2-6; 10 bases agree with TRBD2. The CDR3 is 18 residues long. Germline assignment: CDR1 DFQATT and CDR2 SNEGSKA (reference sequence). J was trimmed by 1 base and V by 3 bases; bases with no gene match: 9.

The rearrangement uses TRBV10-2 and TRBJ2-1; TRBD2 aligns across 11 bases. Looked up from germline, CDR1 is WSHSY and CDR2 is SAAADI. The CDR3 totals 15 residues. Losses at the gene ends were 6 bases for V and 5 bases for J; bases not matched to a gene: 6. CDR3 nucleotide sequence: TGCGCCAGCAGGGTAGCGGGAGGGTTACACAATGAGCAGTTCTTC. Its protein product is CASRVAGGLHNEQFF.

This chain uses TRBV19 with TRBJ1-2; 11 positions match TRBD1. CDR1 and CDR2 from the germline V gene are LNHDA and SQIVND (reference sequence). This CDR3 has 16 amino acids. V gave up 5 bases and J gave up 0 bases; unmatched junction bases: 5. The chain's CDR3 is CASSGGDRGTNYGYTF. CDR3 in DNA: TGTGCCAGTAGTGGCGGGGACAGGGGGACTAACTATGGCTACACCTTC.

The chain carries TRBV27 and TRBJ2-1; TRBD2 matches at 11 bases. Germline trimming cut 6 bases from V and 4 bases from J; bases unmatched to any gene: 8. Germline CDR1 is MNHEY and CDR2 is SMNVEV (reference sequence). CDR3 length: 16 amino acids. In DNA, the CDR3 is TGTGCCAGCAGAAGTATGGGACTAGCGGTATACAATGAGCAGTTCTTC. Translated: CASRSMGLAVYNEQFF.

This clone was detected many times. The V and J genes are TRBV6-5 and TRBJ1-5; the D is unclear. The ends were cut back, 6 bases at V and 6 bases at J, with 18 bases in the middle. In germline, CDR1 is MNHEY, CDR2 SVGAGI. This CDR3 comprises 15 residues. In DNA form, the CDR3 reads TGTGCCAGCAGGGTTCAATGGGGAGGAGGTCAGCCCCAGCATTTT. Protein sequence: CASRVQWGGGQPQHF.

This chain uses TRBV12-3 or TRBV12-4 with TRBJ2-2; D is ambiguous. The V and J ends lost 4 bases and 10 bases respectively, with 7 bases between them. There are 11 residues in the CDR3. As DNA, the CDR3 is TGTGCCAGCAGTTATAGAGTGGAGCTGTTTTTT. Residues: CASSYRVELFF.

Written as DNA, the CDR3 is TGTGCAAGTCGCTTAGCGCGGGGGCGACAGCCCCAGCATTTT. Protein sequence: CASRLARGRQPQHF. The chain has TRBV12-2 and TRBJ1-5. TRBV12-2 is marked as a pseudogene. This CDR3 is 14 amino acids long.

The gene calls are TRBV6-5 and TRBJ2-3; D ambiguous. V lost 7 bases and J 2 bases, leaving 7 bases between the germline ends. CDR1 MNHEY and CDR2 SVGAGI come from the germline V gene. This CDR3 comprises 12 residues. As DNA, the CDR3 is TGTGCCAGCACCAGGTTCACAGATACGCAGTATTTT. It encodes CASTRFTDTQYF.

The sample holds one count of this clone. CDR3 protein: CASSQELGFSYEQYF. The DNA of the CDR3 is TGCGCCAGCAGCCAAGAATTGGGCTTTTCCTACGAGCAGTACTTC. The V call is TRBV4-1, the J call TRBJ2-7; D gene ambiguous. The CDR3 loop spans 15 amino acids. Germline V gene sequence: CDR1 MGHRA, CDR2 YSYEKL. Trimming took off 0 bases at V and 1 base at J, with 10 bases between the two ends.

The chain combines TRBV6-5 with TRBJ2-1, with 10 bases lining up with TRBD2. J gave up 8 bases and V 5 bases, and 9 bases lay outside the gene matches. The CDR3 loop spans 15 amino acids. Germline CDR1 MNHEY, CDR2 SVGAGI. CDR3 nucleotides: TGTGCCAGCAGTCCGAGGGCTAGCGGGAGCTATGAGCAGTTCTTC. It encodes CASSPRASGSYEQFF.

The V call is TRBV19, the J call TRBJ1-1; no reliable D call. The CDR3 spans 14 residues. CDR1 is LNHDA, CDR2 SQIVND, per germline (reference sequence). Trimming stripped 4 bases from V and 1 base from J, with 10 bases between. In DNA form, the CDR3 reads TGTGCCAGTAGTAGATACAGCACGAACACTGAAGCTTTCTTT. Its translation is CASSRYSTNTEAFF.

The V and J genes are TRBV20-1 and TRBJ2-2; D is unresolved. The germline V gene has CDR1 DFQATT and CDR2 SNEGSKA (reference sequence). The CDR3 runs to 8 residues. Written as DNA, the CDR3 is TGCACGACCGGGGAGCTGTTTTTT. Encoded protein: CTTGELFF.

The chain joins TRBV13 to TRBJ2-3, with TRBD2 identical over 12 bases. V was clipped by 4 bases and J by 2 bases; unmatched bases: 7. Germline values: CDR1 PRHDT, CDR2 FYEKMQ (reference sequence). The CDR3 consists of 17 residues. In DNA form, the CDR3 reads TGTGCCAGCAGCTCCCCCGGGACTAGCGGGTTCACAGATACGCAGTATTTT. Its translation is CASSSPGTSGFTDTQYF.